Below, 4 T cell receptor beta chains from the same sample are listed, as sequenced in a study of T-cell reconstitution after alpha-beta-depleted transplantation in children. Unique molecular identifiers featured in how the TCRbeta library was prepared. TCRdb independently ran MiXCR on the PCR reads; one entry per CDR3 protein. The table lists about 830,000 distinct CDR3 sequences, around 17% of them singletons. This specimen was PBMCs, mostly from graft donor cells, taken 360 days after TCRalphabeta/CD19-depleted stem cell transplant. These receptor sequences come from a male patient younger than 18 who had a stem cell transplant for acute lymphoblastic leukemia, so the T cells may come from the graft donor.

The chain's CDR3 is CASVPGVIRNEQFF. The CDR3 DNA reads TGCGCCAGCGTGCCGGGAGTTATTCGTAATGAGCAGTTCTTC. The rearrangement links TRBV10-2 to TRBJ2-1; a possible D gene is TRBD2 (6 bases). Per the germline V gene, CDR1 is WSHSY and CDR2 is SAAADI. The CDR3 is 14 amino acids. Between the trimmed V and J ends, which lost 8 bases and 7 bases, there was a span of 18 bases.

This clonotype appeared a few times. This rearrangement joins TRBV5-1 to TRBJ2-2, with TRBD1 identical over 9 bases. The germline gives CDR1 SGHRS, CDR2 YFSETQ. The CDR3 has 16 residues. V shed 4 bases and J 3 bases; nucleotides not matched to a gene: 7. The CDR3 DNA reads TGCGCCAGCAGCAAACGGACAGGGGTTTACACCGGGGAGCTGTTTTTT. The encoded protein is CASSKRTGVYTGELFF.

V gene TRBV6-5 combines with J gene TRBJ1-2; the D gene is possibly TRBD1 (5 bases). Germline V lookup: CDR1 MNHEY, CDR2 SVGAGI. Trimming left V 0 bases short and J 4 bases short, with 12 bases between. The CDR3 contains 15 residues. CDR3 protein: CASSYSRLGLYGYTF. The CDR3, as DNA: TGTGCCAGCAGTTACTCGAGGTTGGGACTCTATGGCTACACCTTC.

This clonotype was seen a few times. The chain links TRBV9 to TRBJ1-2, with D hard to call. This CDR3 region has 14 residues. The V gene's germline CDR1 is SGDLS and CDR2 YYNGEE. V lost 1 base and J 6 bases, leaving 13 bases between the germline ends. CDR3 sequence: CASSVSGKGDGYTF. In nucleotides, the CDR3 is TGTGCCAGCAGCGTAAGCGGTAAAGGCGATGGCTACACCTTC.